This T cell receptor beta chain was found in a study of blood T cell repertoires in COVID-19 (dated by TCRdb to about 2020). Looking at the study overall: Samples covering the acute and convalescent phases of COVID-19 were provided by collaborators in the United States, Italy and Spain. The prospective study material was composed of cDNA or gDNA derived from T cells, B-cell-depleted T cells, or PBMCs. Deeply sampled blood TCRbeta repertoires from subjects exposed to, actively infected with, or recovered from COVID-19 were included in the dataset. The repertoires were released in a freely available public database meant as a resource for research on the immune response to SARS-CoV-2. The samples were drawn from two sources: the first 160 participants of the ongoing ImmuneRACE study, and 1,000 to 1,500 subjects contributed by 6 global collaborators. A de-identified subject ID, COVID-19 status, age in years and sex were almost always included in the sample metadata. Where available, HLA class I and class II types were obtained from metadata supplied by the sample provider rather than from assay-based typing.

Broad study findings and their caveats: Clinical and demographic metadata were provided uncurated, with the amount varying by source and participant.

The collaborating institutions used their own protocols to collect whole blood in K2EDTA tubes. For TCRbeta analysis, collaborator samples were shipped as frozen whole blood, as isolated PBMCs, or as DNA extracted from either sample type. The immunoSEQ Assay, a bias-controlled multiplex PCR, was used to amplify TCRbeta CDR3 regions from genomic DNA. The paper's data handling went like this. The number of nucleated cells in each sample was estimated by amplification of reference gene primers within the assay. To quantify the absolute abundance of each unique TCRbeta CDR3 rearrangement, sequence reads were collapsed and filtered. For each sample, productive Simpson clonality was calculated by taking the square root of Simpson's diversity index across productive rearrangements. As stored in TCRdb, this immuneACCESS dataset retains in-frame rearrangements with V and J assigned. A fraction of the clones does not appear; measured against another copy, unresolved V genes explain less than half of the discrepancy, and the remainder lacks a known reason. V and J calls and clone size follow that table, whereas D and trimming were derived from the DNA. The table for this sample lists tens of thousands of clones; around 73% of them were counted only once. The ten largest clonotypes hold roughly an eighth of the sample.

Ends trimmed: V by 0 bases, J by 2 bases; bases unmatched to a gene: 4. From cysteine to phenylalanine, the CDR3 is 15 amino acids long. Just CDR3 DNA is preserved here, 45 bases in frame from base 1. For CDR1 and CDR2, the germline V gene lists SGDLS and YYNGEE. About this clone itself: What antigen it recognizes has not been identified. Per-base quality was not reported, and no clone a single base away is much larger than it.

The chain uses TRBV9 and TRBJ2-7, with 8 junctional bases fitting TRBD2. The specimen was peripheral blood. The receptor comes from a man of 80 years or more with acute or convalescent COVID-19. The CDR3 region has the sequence CASSVGSGGAYEQYF. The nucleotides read TGTGCCAGCAGCGTAGGATCCGGGGGGGCCTACGAGCAGTACTTC.